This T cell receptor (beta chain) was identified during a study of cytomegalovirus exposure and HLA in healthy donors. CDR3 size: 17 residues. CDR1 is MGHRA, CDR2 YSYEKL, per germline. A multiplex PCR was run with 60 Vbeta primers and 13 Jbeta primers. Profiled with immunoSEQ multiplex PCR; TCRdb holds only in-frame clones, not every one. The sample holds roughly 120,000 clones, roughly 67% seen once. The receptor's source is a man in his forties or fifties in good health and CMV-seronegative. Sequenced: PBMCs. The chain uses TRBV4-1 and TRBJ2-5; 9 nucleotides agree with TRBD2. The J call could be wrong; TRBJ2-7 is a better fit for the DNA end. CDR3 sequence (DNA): TGCGCCAGCAGCCTTCAACTAGCGGGTCTACTTAACCGCGAGCAGTACTTC. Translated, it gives CASSLQLAGLLNREQYF.